The rows below give T cell receptor beta chains drawn from one sample of a study of blood T cell repertoires in COVID-19. TCRdb keeps only in-frame clones here, not all; method: immunoSEQ multiplex PCR. This sample has under 250,000 clones, with roughly 80% found just once. Material for sequencing was peripheral blood. These TCRs come from an older woman with acute or convalescent COVID-19. Each CDR3 is given with its conserved first and last residue. The D gene is left open where the match is weak. The size of a clone is reported for some rows only, either as once, few or many, or as a class for expanded clones.

clone_size: .
j_call: TRBJ2-6
v_call: TRBV19
d_call: TRBD1
cdr3_nt: TGTGCCAGTAGTAAGGGGGCTTCGGGGGCCAACGTCCTGACTTTC
cdr3_aa: CASSKGASGANVLTF

clone_size: few
j_call: TRBJ1-6
v_call: TRBV19
d_call: TRBD1
cdr3_nt: TGTGCCAGTATTTCGACAATCCCGACAGGGGAGAATTCACCCCTCCACTTT
cdr3_aa: CASISTIPTGENSPLHF

clone_size: .
j_call: TRBJ1-2
v_call: TRBV9
d_call: .
cdr3_nt: TGTGCCAGCAGCGTAGGACAGAAGGTCTATGGCTACACCTTC
cdr3_aa: CASSVGQKVYGYTF

clone_size: .
j_call: TRBJ1-5
v_call: TRBV6-2/TRBV6-3
d_call: .
cdr3_nt: TGTGCCAGCAGTTGGGGGGGCATCTCACCGTATCAGCCCCAGCATTTT
cdr3_aa: CASSWGGISPYQPQHF

clone_size: once
j_call: TRBJ1-2
v_call: TRBV7-9
d_call: .
cdr3_nt: TGTGCCAGCAGTCCAACAGGGACTAACTATGGCTACACCTTC
cdr3_aa: CASSPTGTNYGYTF

clone_size: .
j_call: TRBJ1-2
v_call: TRBV19
d_call: .
cdr3_nt: TGTGCCAGTAGTTATACATTTAACTATGGCTACACCTTC
cdr3_aa: CASSYTFNYGYTF

clone_size: few
j_call: TRBJ2-1
v_call: TRBV27
d_call: TRBD2
cdr3_nt: TGTGCCAGCAGCCTCAAACGGACTAGCGGGGGGGCCGGTGAGCAGTTCTTC
cdr3_aa: CASSLKRTSGGAGEQFF

clone_size: few
j_call: TRBJ1-6
v_call: TRBV4-2
d_call: TRBD1
cdr3_nt: TGTGCCAGCAGCCAAGCTCGGACAGGGGGTAATTCACCCCTCCACTTT
cdr3_aa: CASSQARTGGNSPLHF

clone_size: .
j_call: TRBJ1-4
v_call: TRBV2
d_call: .
cdr3_nt: TGTGCCAGCAGTGGGGAGGGGAAGGGACTGTTTTTT
cdr3_aa: CASSGEGKGLFF

clone_size: .
j_call: TRBJ1-2
v_call: TRBV5-8
d_call: TRBD1
cdr3_nt: TGTGCCAGCAGCTTGTCCGGGACAGGGTTCGTTTATGGCTACACCTTC
cdr3_aa: CASSLSGTGFVYGYTF

clone_size: .
j_call: TRBJ2-3
v_call: TRBV6-5
d_call: .
cdr3_nt: TGTGCCAGCAGTACGACTTTTATCACAGATACGCAGTATTTT
cdr3_aa: CASSTTFITDTQYF

clone_size: .
j_call: TRBJ2-1
v_call: TRBV12-5
d_call: .
cdr3_nt: TGTGCTAGTGGTCCCTCCGGGGGACAGAGCAATGAGCAGTTCTTC
cdr3_aa: CASGPSGGQSNEQFF

clone_size: once
j_call: TRBJ2-5
v_call: TRBV4-3
d_call: .
cdr3_nt: TGCGCCAGCAGCCAAGAGGGTGGAGAAGAGACCCAGTACTTC
cdr3_aa: CASSQEGGEETQYF

clone_size: few
j_call: TRBJ1-3
v_call: TRBV30
d_call: .
cdr3_nt: TGTGCCTGGAGACCCCTCGGAGGGGCCCCTGGAAACACCATAAATTTT
cdr3_aa: CAWRPLGGAPGNTINF